This T cell receptor (beta chain) was obtained from a study of blood T cell repertoires in COVID-19. This clone has only a few counts. Trimming removed 2 bases from V and 10 bases from J, with 6 bases in between. The CDR3 is 12 amino acids. Germline V gene data show CDR1 as LGHDT and CDR2 as YNNKEL (reference sequence). The method was immunoSEQ multiplex PCR; TCRdb's version includes in-frame clones alone and lacks a portion of them. This table holds fewer than 350,000 clones, around nine tenths found once. Participants were aged about 18 to 89 years from about two dozen US areas. This sequence was found in a woman aged 40-49 years who had recovered from COVID-19. Sequenced: PBMCs or T cells enriched from blood (not recorded which). The chain employs TRBV3-1 (or the pseudogene TRBV3-2) and TRBJ1-6, with D uncertain. The CDR3 here is CASSQKASPLHF. The CDR3 coding sequence is TGTGCCAGCAGCCAAAAAGCCTCACCCCTCCACTTT.